The T cell receptor beta chain under discussion was sequenced for a study of blood T cell repertoires in COVID-19. As originally analysed: Amplification of reference gene primers was used by the study to estimate nucleated cell counts. Clones were read by immunoSEQ multiplex PCR, and TCRdb kept only the in-frame ones, dropping some. Clone size and V and J calls were adopted from that table, with D and trimming inferred from the DNA. The table has over 120,000 clones, approximately 90% seen once. Germline V gene sequence: CDR1 LGHDT, CDR2 YNNKEL (reference sequence). This CDR3 region has 15 residues. V was cut by 1 base and J by 1 base, with 10 bases left in between.

This receptor was taken from a man in his forties or fifties who had recovered from COVID-19. Sequencing was carried out using PBMCs or T cells enriched from blood (not recorded which). The chain recombines TRBV3-1 (or the pseudogene TRBV3-2) with TRBJ2-5; D gene uncertain. The CDR3 bases are TGTGCCAGCAGCCAAGGCCCCGCAGGCCAAGAGACCCAGTACTTC. Amino acids: CASSQGPAGQETQYF.